The clone carrying this T cell receptor beta chain appeared many times. Its target is not known. Time point reported: longitudinal time-point 1 (baseline). V lost 6 bases and J lost 2, with 13 bases in between. Germline CDR1 MDHEN, CDR2 SYDVKM. This CDR3 comprises 14 residues. These data come from a study of neurological immune-mediated disorders. Study-wide points: TCR-beta repertoires seemed private in all groups, with no expanded CDR3 amino acid sequences shared.

5'RACE with 10-nucleotide random UMIs produced the cDNA. TCRdb fed the 5' RACE reads into MiXCR, producing one record per CDR3 protein. The repertoire holds 71,000 or so distinct CDR3 sequences, with about 13% as singletons. This TCR was sampled from a female donor with HTLV-1-associated myelopathy (HAM/TSP). The sample was PBMCs. The rearrangement joins TRBV28 to TRBJ2-5, with D perhaps TRBD1 (6 bases). CDR3 amino acids: CASRFGTLQETQYF. The CDR3 coding sequence is TGTGCCAGCAGGTTCGGGACACTACAAGAGACCCAGTACTTC.